The 32 T cell receptor beta chains below come from one sample, sequenced in a study of cytomegalovirus exposure and HLA in healthy donors. The study ran its PCR with 60 Vbeta and 13 Jbeta primers. Only in-frame clones appear in the TCRdb table, and some are missing; sequencing was by immunoSEQ multiplex PCR. The table records 90,000 to 120,000 clones, roughly 78% of them present only once. The material sequenced was PBMCs. The source of these receptors is a woman aged 40 to 50 in good health and CMV-seronegative.

The chain recombines TRBV5-8 with TRBJ1-1; no definite D call. The CDR3 totals 13 residues. V was clipped by 0 bases and J by 5 bases, with 8 bases between them. Germline-derived CDR1 and CDR2 are SGHTS and YDEGEE. The CDR3 region has the DNA TGTGCCAGCAGCTTGGCGTCGAGGACTGAAGCTTTCTTT. It specifies CASSLASRTEAFF.

This chain uses TRBV5-1 with TRBJ2-3; 11 bases fit TRBD2. The CDR3 sequence is 15 residues long. With 4 bases clipped from V and 3 bases from J, the junction kept 4 bases outside the gene matches. Germline V lookup: CDR1 SGHRS, CDR2 YFSETQ. The CDR3, as DNA: TGCGCCAGCAGCCCCGTAGCGGGAGGGACAGATACGCAGTATTTT. Protein sequence: CASSPVAGGTDTQYF. The full variable domain, with the rest looked up from reference TRBV5-1 and TRBJ2-3, is KAGVTQTPRYLIKTRGQQVTLSCSPISGHRSVSWYQQTPGQGLQFLFEYFSETQRNKGNFPGRFSGRQFSNSRSEMNVSTLELGDSALYLCASSPVAGGTDTQYFGPGTRLTVL.

Only a few counts were recorded for this clone. The chain recombines TRBV10-3 with TRBJ2-1; D remains ambiguous. Between the trimmed V and J ends, which lost 2 bases and 6 bases, there was a span of 8 bases. Germline V gene lookup returns CDR1 ENHRY and CDR2 SYGVKD. The CDR3 spans 13 residues. CDR3 protein: CAISELEFNEQFF. The DNA of the CDR3 is TGTGCCATCAGTGAGCTAGAATTCAATGAGCAGTTCTTC.

V gene TRBV13 combines with J gene TRBJ1-3; the D is unclear. Trimming pared 2 bases from V and 4 bases from J, leaving 9 bases between. The CDR3 totals 14 residues. In germline, CDR1 is PRHDT, CDR2 FYEKMQ (reference sequence). The CDR3 DNA follows: TGTGCCAGCAGCTTAAGAGGGAGCGGAAACACCATATATTTT. Encoded protein: CASSLRGSGNTIYF.

The chain carries TRBV30 and TRBJ1-2; 7 bases align to TRBD1. Germline CDR1 and CDR2: GTSNPN and SVGIG (reference sequence). V was clipped by 0 bases and J by 6 bases; unmatched bases: 7. The CDR3 is made up of 14 amino acids. CDR3 sequence (DNA): TGTGCCTGGAGTGTACGACGACAGGGTCATGGCTACACCTTC. Protein sequence: CAWSVRRQGHGYTF.

The chain employs TRBV7-9 and TRBJ2-7; 8 bases map to TRBD1. Germline loops: CDR1 SEHNR, CDR2 FQNEAQ (reference sequence). The CDR3 loop spans 14 amino acids. V gave up 5 bases and J gave up 6 bases; unmatched junction bases: 9. The CDR3 bases are TGTGCCAGCAGCATCCGACAGGGGACGCCCGAGCAGTACTTC. It specifies CASSIRQGTPEQYF.

This chain connects TRBV6-1 to TRBJ1-5; unclear D gene. The CDR3 runs 16 residues. The V gene lost 0 bases and the J gene lost 0 bases, with 9 bases spanning the gap. Germline-derived CDR1 and CDR2 are MNHNS and SASEGT. The CDR3 here is CASSEARADSNQPQHF. For the CDR3, the DNA is TGTGCCAGCAGTGAAGCGCGGGCGGATAGCAATCAGCCCCAGCATTTT.

The chain links TRBV30 to TRBJ2-7; the D gene is possibly TRBD1 (5 bases). Per the germline V gene, CDR1 is GTSNPN and CDR2 is SVGIG (reference sequence). V lost 0 bases and J 1 base, leaving 19 bases between the germline ends. This CDR3 comprises 17 residues. The CDR3 sequence is CAWSVTLPQGRSYEQYF. As DNA, the CDR3 is TGTGCCTGGAGTGTAACTCTTCCCCAGGGAAGATCCTACGAGCAGTACTTC. Full variable domain (missing parts from reference TRBV30 and TRBJ2-7): SQTIHQWPATLVQPVGSPLSLECTVEGTSNPNLYWYRQAAGRGLQLLFYSVGIGQISSEVPQNLSASRPQDRQFILSSKKLLLSDSGFYLCAWSVTLPQGRSYEQYFGPGTRLTVT.

V and J are TRBV6-1 and TRBJ1-5, with 11 positions matching TRBD1. This CDR3 is 14 amino acids long. The V gene end was trimmed by 4 bases and the J gene end by 7 bases; junction bases not matched to a gene: 3. Germline CDR1 MNHNS, CDR2 SASEGT. The CDR3 DNA reads as TGTGCCAGCAGTGGGGACAGGGGGAACCAGCCCCAGCATTTT. It codes for CASSGDRGNQPQHF.

The V call is TRBV28, the J call TRBJ2-2, with a weak D call TRBD2 (7 bases). CDR3 length: 14 residues. V was pared by 10 bases and J by 0 bases, with 12 bases between. The germline gives CDR1 MDHEN, CDR2 SYDVKM. CDR3 in DNA: TGTGCCACTACAGGGACTACGAACACCGGGGAGCTGTTTTTT. Its translation: CATTGTTNTGELFF.

V gene TRBV11-3 combines with J gene TRBJ2-5, with D possibly matching TRBD1 (5 bases). CDR3 length: 13 amino acids. Looked up from germline, CDR1 is SGHNT and CDR2 is YENEEA. With 1 base removed from V and 3 bases from J, the gap between germline ends came to 6 bases. The CDR3 here is CASSLAGKETQYF. Here the CDR3 DNA reads TGTGCCAGCAGCTTAGCAGGGAAAGAGACCCAGTACTTC.

This chain connects TRBV30 to TRBJ1-1, with D maybe TRBD1 (6 bases). Trimming took off 4 bases at V and 0 bases at J, with 12 bases between the two ends. The CDR3 has 14 amino acids. The germline CDR1 and CDR2 sequences are GTSNPN and SVGIG (reference sequence). CDR3 coding DNA: TGTGCCTGGACCACCGGACAGCTGAACACTGAAGCTTTCTTT. Its translation: CAWTTGQLNTEAFF.

This clone turned up a few times. The rearrangement joins TRBV9 to TRBJ1-6; D is possibly TRBD1 (6 bases). V was pared by 6 bases and J by 10 bases, with 17 bases between. Germline V lookup: CDR1 SGDLS, CDR2 YYNGEE. The CDR3 is 14 residues long. The CDR3 DNA reads TGTGCCAGCAAGGGGGAGGGGAGATACTCACCCCTCCACTTT. Protein sequence: CASKGEGRYSPLHF.

The chain joins TRBV11-3 to TRBJ2-7; possibly TRBD1 for D (6 bases). V was trimmed by 1 base and J by 0 bases, leaving 22 bases between them. CDR1 SGHNT and CDR2 YENEEA come from the germline V gene. This CDR3 is built from 19 residues. For the CDR3, the DNA is TGTGCCAGCAGCTTAGTTCCCGACAGGACCCGCTTGAGCTCCTACGAGCAGTACTTC. As protein: CASSLVPDRTRLSSYEQYF.

About this clone: This sample also contains other DNA sequences that code for the same CDR3. The rearrangement joins TRBV10-3 to TRBJ2-2; 7 bases map to TRBD2. This CDR3 is built from 15 residues. CDR1 is ENHRY, CDR2 SYGVKD, per germline. The V gene end was trimmed by 4 bases and the J gene end by 3 bases; junction bases not matched to a gene: 5. The CDR3 here is CAISVTREDTGELFF. CDR3 DNA sequence: TGTGCCATCAGTGTGACTCGGGAGGACACCGGGGAGCTGTTTTTT.

The chain couples TRBV7-2 to TRBJ1-5; TRBD1 might be the D (6 bases). CDR1 SGHTA and CDR2 FQGNSA come from the germline V gene. The CDR3 spans 16 residues. Trimming stripped 5 bases from V and 7 bases from J, with 21 bases between. This CDR3 is CASSPDLYREGQPQHF. Here the CDR3 DNA reads TGTGCCAGCAGCCCGGACCTATACAGGGAAGGACAGCCCCAGCATTTT.

The sample holds a few counts of this clone. The chain links TRBV4-1 to TRBJ2-5; TRBD1 might be the D (6 bases). Germline assignment: CDR1 MGHRA and CDR2 YSYEKL. The CDR3 totals 15 residues. Trimming cost V 2 bases and J 4 bases, with 14 bases left between them. CDR3 sequence: CASSQTYRDRETQYF. The CDR3 DNA follows: TGCGCCAGCAGCCAAACATACAGGGATAGAGAGACCCAGTACTTC.

J is TRBJ1-1 and V is TRBV5-6, with D maybe TRBD1 (5 bases). From germline, CDR1 is SGHDT and CDR2 YYEEEE. The CDR3 is made up of 15 amino acids. The V end was cut by 0 bases, the J end by 2 bases, with 11 bases between. CDR3: CASSLAGGPNTEAFF. The CDR3 nucleotides are TGTGCCAGCAGCTTGGCCGGGGGACCAAACACTGAAGCTTTCTTT.

The chain has TRBV19 and TRBJ1-2; 9 nucleotides match TRBD1. V lost 6 bases and J lost 6; bases outside the gene matches: 5. This CDR3 comprises 13 residues. CDR1 LNHDA and CDR2 SQIVND come from the germline V gene (reference sequence). The CDR3 loop is CASSPGQGHGYTF. Here the CDR3 DNA reads TGTGCCAGTAGCCCGGGACAGGGACATGGCTACACCTTC.

This rearrangement joins TRBV27 to TRBJ2-1; TRBD2 matches at 11 bases. Unmatched junction bases numbered 4, after V lost 3 bases and J lost 3 bases. This CDR3 is built from 16 residues. The germline V gene encodes CDR1 MNHEY and CDR2 SMNVEV (reference sequence). DNA for the CDR3: TGTGCCAGCAGTTTGGGGACTAGCGGATTCTACAATGAGCAGTTCTTC. Translation gives CASSLGTSGFYNEQFF.

The genes are TRBV28 and TRBJ2-2; D not certain. Germline CDR1 reads MDHEN; CDR2 reads SYDVKM. The CDR3 has 14 residues. V lost 2 bases and J 3 bases, leaving 7 bases between the germline ends. CDR3 in amino acids: CASSLREHTGELFF. The DNA of the CDR3 is TGTGCCAGCAGTTTAAGAGAGCACACCGGGGAGCTGTTTTTT.

The chain combines TRBV19 with TRBJ2-3, with D maybe TRBD2 (5 bases). Germline loops: CDR1 LNHDA, CDR2 SQIVND (reference sequence). Between the trimmed V and J ends, which lost 1 base and 1 base, there was a span of 12 bases. The CDR3 runs to 16 residues. In DNA form, the CDR3 reads TGTGCCAGTAGTATAGGGAAGCGGCCGGGCACAGATACGCAGTATTTT. It codes for CASSIGKRPGTDTQYF.

This clone was counted between two and nine times. V usage is TRBV10-3 and J usage is TRBJ1-1, with TRBD1 identical over 7 bases. The CDR3 is 13 residues long. Germline trimming cut 6 bases from V and 3 bases from J; bases unmatched to any gene: 4. Per the germline V gene, CDR1 is ENHRY and CDR2 is SYGVKD. The CDR3 here is CAISRGTDTEAFF. CDR3 nucleotides: TGTGCCATCAGCCGCGGGACAGACACTGAAGCTTTCTTT.

The chain uses TRBV28 and TRBJ2-1; 8 positions match TRBD2. CDR3 length equals 15 residues. V lost 3 bases to trimming and J lost 7 bases; unmatched junction nucleotides: 8. Germline-derived CDR1 and CDR2 are MDHEN and SYDVKM. CDR3 nucleotides: TGTGCCAGCAGTTTCCGAGCGGGAGTGCGGAATGAGCAGTTCTTC. Residues: CASSFRAGVRNEQFF.

This sequence joins TRBV30 and TRBJ1-4; possible D gene TRBD1, 6 bases. CDR1 is GTSNPN and CDR2 is SVGIG in the germline V gene (reference sequence). The CDR3 runs 14 residues. Trimming cost V 4 bases and J 6 bases, with 15 bases left between them. The CDR3 DNA reads as TGTGCCTGGACGCGACAGGCGGTGGATGAAAAACTGTTTTTT. Its protein product is CAWTRQAVDEKLFF. Filled out from reference TRBV30 and TRBJ1-4, the complete variable domain reads SQTIHQWPATLVQPVGSPLSLECTVEGTSNPNLYWYRQAAGRGLQLLFYSVGIGQISSEVPQNLSASRPQDRQFILSSKKLLLSDSGFYLCAWTRQAVDEKLFFGSGTQLSVL.

V usage is TRBV28 and J usage is TRBJ2-7, with a weak D call TRBD1 (5 bases). Trimming pared 7 bases from V and 2 bases from J, leaving 9 bases between. The CDR3 loop spans 12 amino acids. Germline assignment: CDR1 MDHEN and CDR2 SYDVKM. CDR3 sequence (DNA): TGTGCCAGCATGGGGCAGGCCTACGAGCAGTACTTC. It specifies CASMGQAYEQYF.

J is TRBJ1-5 and V is TRBV5-3, with 7 bases lining up with TRBD1. TRBV5-3 is an ORF, and what it does is uncertain. CDR3 length: 16 residues. V trimming: 1 base; J trimming: 0 bases; junction bases outside the gene matches: 4. The CDR3 nucleotides are TGTGCCAGAAGCTTGAGACAGGGATCTAGCAATCAGCCCCAGCATTTT. Encoded protein: CARSLRQGSSNQPQHF.

The chain joins TRBV5-6 to TRBJ1-1; D is unresolved. Per germline, CDR1 SGHDT and CDR2 YYEEEE. V was clipped by 4 bases and J by 4 bases, with 17 bases between them. The CDR3 loop spans 15 amino acids. This CDR3 is CASSVVGVRVTEAFF. For the CDR3, the DNA is TGTGCCAGCAGCGTAGTCGGGGTTAGGGTCACTGAAGCTTTCTTT.

About this clone: Germline is not matched at one junction end, which may reflect a read error. The DNA for the CDR3 is TGTTCCAGCAGCTTCGACTACACTGAAGCTTTCTTT. Its protein is CSSSFDYTEAFF. The chain is built from TRBV7-9 and TRBJ1-1; D remains ambiguous. CDR3 length equals 12 residues. CDR1 is SEHNR, CDR2 FQNEAQ, per germline (reference sequence). Complete variable domain (other parts from reference TRBV7-9 and TRBJ1-1): DTGVSQNPRHKITKRGQNVTFRCDPISEHNRLYWYRQTLGQGPEFLTYFQNEAQLEKSRLLSDRFSAERPKGSFSTLEIQRTEQGDSAMYLCSSSFDYTEAFFGQGTRLTVV.

Only one count was recorded for this clone. This sequence joins TRBV7-6 and TRBJ1-4, with TRBD1 as a possible D gene (6 bases). Germline CDR1 reads SGHVS; CDR2 reads FNYEAQ. The V gene lost 1 base and the J gene lost 8 bases, with 11 bases spanning the gap. This CDR3 has 14 residues. CDR3 loop: CASSLGGREEKLFF. DNA for the CDR3: TGTGCCAGCAGCTTAGGGGGGCGCGAGGAAAAACTGTTTTTT.

J is TRBJ1-5 and V is TRBV30; a weak D match, TRBD1 (5 bases). V was shortened by 1 base and J by 7 bases, with 11 bases between the two germline ends. Per the germline V gene, CDR1 is GTSNPN and CDR2 is SVGIG (reference sequence). The CDR3 extends over 13 amino acids. CDR3 in DNA: TGTGCCTGGAGTGCTTGGGGGGAACAGCCCCAGCATTTT. It encodes CAWSAWGEQPQHF.

This rearrangement joins TRBV4-3 to TRBJ1-4; D not resolved. This CDR3 is 14 amino acids long. V was pared by 1 base and J by 10 bases, with 13 bases between. CDR1 is LGHNA and CDR2 is YSLEER in the germline V gene. DNA of the CDR3: TGCGCCAGCAGCCAAGGAGACAATGGAGGAAAACTGTTTTTT. Amino acid sequence: CASSQGDNGGKLFF.